The clone carrying this T cell receptor beta chain occurred once. Its antigen is undetermined. This specimen comes from a study of cytomegalovirus exposure and HLA in healthy donors. The study ran its PCR with 60 Vbeta and 13 Jbeta primers. TCRdb's table, derived via immunoSEQ multiplex PCR, lists solely in-frame clones and lacks some. Of around 160,000 clones listed, about 79% are singletons. Study-level points and caveats: Cytomegalovirus-associated TCR beta chains were listed, numbering more than 150. Earlier analysis yielded a pattern in which most TCR beta V segments were productive about 90% or about 30% of the time. The dataset shows that most TCR sequences were rare, while some public TCRs occurred in many donors. Reports state that TCR beta sequences accurately predicted most subjects' HLA-A and HLA-B alleles.

Sequencing used PBMCs. The receptor was derived from a man aged 50 or older in good health and CMV-seropositive.

The CDR3 DNA is TGTGCCAGCAGCTTAGGGGCACTAGCGGGTGAAGAGACCCAGTACTTC. Amino acids: CASSLGALAGEETQYF. The V and J genes are TRBV11-2 and TRBJ2-5, with 9 positions matching TRBD2. CDR1 is SGHAT and CDR2 is FQNNGV in the germline V gene. The length of the CDR3 is 16 residues. V was clipped by 1 base and J by 3 bases; unmatched bases: 6.